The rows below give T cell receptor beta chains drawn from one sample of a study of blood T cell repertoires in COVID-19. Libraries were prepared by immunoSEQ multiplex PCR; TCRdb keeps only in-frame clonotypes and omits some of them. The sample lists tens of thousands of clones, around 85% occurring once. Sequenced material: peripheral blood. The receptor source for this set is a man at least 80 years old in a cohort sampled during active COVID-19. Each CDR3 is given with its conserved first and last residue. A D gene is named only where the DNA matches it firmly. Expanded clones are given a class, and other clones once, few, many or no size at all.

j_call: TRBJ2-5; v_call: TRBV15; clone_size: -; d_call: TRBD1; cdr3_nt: TGTGCCACCAGCTTACAGGGGCGGGAGACCCAGTACTTC; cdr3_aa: CATSLQGRETQYF
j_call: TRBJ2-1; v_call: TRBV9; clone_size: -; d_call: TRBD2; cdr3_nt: TGTGCCAGCAGTCGGGAGGTATACTACAATGAGCAGTTCTTC; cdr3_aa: CASSREVYYNEQFF
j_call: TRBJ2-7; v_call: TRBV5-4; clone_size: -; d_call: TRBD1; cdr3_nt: TGTGCCAGCAGCCCCTCCTACAGGGGAGTCGAGCAGTACTTC; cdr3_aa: CASSPSYRGVEQYF
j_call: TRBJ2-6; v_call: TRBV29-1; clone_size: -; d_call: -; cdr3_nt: TGCAGCGTTGAGGGCCAGAGCTCTGGGGCCAACGTCCTGACTTTC; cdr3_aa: CSVEGQSSGANVLTF
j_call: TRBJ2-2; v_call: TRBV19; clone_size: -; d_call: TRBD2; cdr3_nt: TGTGCCAGTAGTCTCAGACTAGCGGCGAACACCGGGGAGCTGTTTTTT; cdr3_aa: CASSLRLAANTGELFF
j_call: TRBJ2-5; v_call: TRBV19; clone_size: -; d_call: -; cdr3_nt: TGTGCCAGTAGTATGGTGACAGACCAAGAGACCCAGTACTTC; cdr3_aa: CASSMVTDQETQYF
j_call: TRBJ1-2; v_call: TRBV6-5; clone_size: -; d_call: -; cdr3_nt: TGTGCCAGCAGTTACTCAGGTGGAGGGTATGGCTACACCTTC; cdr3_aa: CASSYSGGGYGYTF
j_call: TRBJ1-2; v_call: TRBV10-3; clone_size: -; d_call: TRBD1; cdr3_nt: TGTGCCATCAGTGAGTCAAGCCAGGGGGATGGCTACACCTTC; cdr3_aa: CAISESSQGDGYTF
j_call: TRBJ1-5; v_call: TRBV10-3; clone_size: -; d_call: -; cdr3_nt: TGTGCCATCAGTGGGGGACTCGGTCAGCCCCAGCATTTT; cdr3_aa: CAISGGLGQPQHF
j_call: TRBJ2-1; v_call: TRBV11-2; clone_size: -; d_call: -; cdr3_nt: TGTGCCAGCAGTTCGTCCGCGGGGAGCTCCTACAATGAGCAGTTCTTC; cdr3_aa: CASSSSAGSSYNEQFF
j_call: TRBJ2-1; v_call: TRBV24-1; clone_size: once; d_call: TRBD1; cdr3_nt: TGTGCCACCAGTGATAAACAGGGGAGATATGAGCAGTTCTTC; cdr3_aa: CATSDKQGRYEQFF
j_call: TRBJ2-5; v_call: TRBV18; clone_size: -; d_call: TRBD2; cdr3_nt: TGTGCCAGCTCACGGGGGGGTCGCAGGTATGAAGAGACCCAGTACTTC; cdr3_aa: CASSRGGRRYEETQYF
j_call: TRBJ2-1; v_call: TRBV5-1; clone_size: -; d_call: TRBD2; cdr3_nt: TGCGCCAGCAGCTTGCTCGGGGGGGCTGGGAATGAGCAGTTCTTC; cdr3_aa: CASSLLGGAGNEQFF
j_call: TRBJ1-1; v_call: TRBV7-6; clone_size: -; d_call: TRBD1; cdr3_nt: TGTGCCAGCAGCTTAGCAGGGACAGGGAGGGCTGAAGCTTTCTTT; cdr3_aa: CASSLAGTGRAEAFF
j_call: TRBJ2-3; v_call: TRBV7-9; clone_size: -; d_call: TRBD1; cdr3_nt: TGTGCCAGCCATCTGGGACAGGGAGGAACGCAGTATTTT; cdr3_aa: CASHLGQGGTQYF
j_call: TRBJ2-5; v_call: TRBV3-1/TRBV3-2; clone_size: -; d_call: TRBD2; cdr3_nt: TGTGCCAGCAGCCAAGTCTTTGGGGCGGGGGAAGAGACCCAGTACTTC; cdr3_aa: CASSQVFGAGEETQYF
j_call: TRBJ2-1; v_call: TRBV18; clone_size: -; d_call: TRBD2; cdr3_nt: TGTGCCAGCTCACCCGCGGGGGGCCAGAATGAGCAGTTCTTC; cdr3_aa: CASSPAGGQNEQFF
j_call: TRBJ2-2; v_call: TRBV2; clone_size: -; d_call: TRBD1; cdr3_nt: TGTGCCAGCAGCAGGGGGTCGTACACCGGGGAGCTGTTTTTT; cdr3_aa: CASSRGSYTGELFF
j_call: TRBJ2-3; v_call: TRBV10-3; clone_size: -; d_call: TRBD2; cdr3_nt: TGTGCCATCAGTGGGAGGACTAGCGGGGTAACAGATACGCAGTATTTT; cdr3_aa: CAISGRTSGVTDTQYF
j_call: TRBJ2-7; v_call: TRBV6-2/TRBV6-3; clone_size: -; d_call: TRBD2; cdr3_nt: TGTGCCAGCAGTTATTCGACTAGCGGGGGCCCCAGCTCCTACGAGCAGTACTTC; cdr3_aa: CASSYSTSGGPSSYEQYF
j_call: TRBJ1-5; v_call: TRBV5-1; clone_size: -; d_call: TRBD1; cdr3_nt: TGCGCCAGCAGGTCCGGGACAGGGATCAATCAGCCCCAGCATTTT; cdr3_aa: CASRSGTGINQPQHF
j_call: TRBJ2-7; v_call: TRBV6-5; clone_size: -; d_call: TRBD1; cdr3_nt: TGTGCCAGCAGAGCGGGACAGGGTATCTCCTACGAGCAGTACTTC; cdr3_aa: CASRAGQGISYEQYF
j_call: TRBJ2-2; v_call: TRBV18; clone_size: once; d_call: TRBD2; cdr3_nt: TGTGCCAGCTCACCATGGGGACTAGATCGGTCCGGGGAGCTGTTTTTT; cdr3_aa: CASSPWGLDRSGELFF
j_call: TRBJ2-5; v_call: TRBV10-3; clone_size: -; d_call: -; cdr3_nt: TGTGCCACTGGGGCTGACTGGACCCAAGAGACCCAGTACTTC; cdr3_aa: CATGADWTQETQYF
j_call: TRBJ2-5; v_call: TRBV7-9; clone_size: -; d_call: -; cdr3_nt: TGTGCCAGCAGCCCCCTGGGGCAGGGTACCGAGACCCAGTACTTC; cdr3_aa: CASSPLGQGTETQYF
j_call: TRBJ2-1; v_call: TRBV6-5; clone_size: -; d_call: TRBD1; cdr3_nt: TGTGCCAGCAGTTCGACTGGACAGGGGGCTTTCTTC; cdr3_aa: CASSSTGQGAFF
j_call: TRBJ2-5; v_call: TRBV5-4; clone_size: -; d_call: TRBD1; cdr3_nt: TGTGCCAGCAGCCGGGCGGACAGGGAACAAGAGACCCAGTACTTC; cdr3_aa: CASSRADREQETQYF
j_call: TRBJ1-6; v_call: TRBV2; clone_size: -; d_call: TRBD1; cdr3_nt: TGTGCCAGCAGACCGGGACAGAAAGGTTCACCCCTCCACTTT; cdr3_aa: CASRPGQKGSPLHF
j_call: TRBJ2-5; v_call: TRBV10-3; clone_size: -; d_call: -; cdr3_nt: TGTGCCATCAGTGGAAAGGGGGGGTGGGAGACCCAGTACTTC; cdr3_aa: CAISGKGGWETQYF
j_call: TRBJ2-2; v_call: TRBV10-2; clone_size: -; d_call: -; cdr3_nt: TGCGCCAGCGCACAGGGTTGGACCGGGGAGCTGTTTTTT; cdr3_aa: CASAQGWTGELFF
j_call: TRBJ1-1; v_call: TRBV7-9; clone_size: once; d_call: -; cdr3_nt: TGTGCCAGCAGCTTAGTAATGGGGGCGCGGACTGAAGCTTTCTTT; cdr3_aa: CASSLVMGARTEAFF
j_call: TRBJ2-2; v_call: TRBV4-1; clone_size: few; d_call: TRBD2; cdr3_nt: TGCGCCAGCAGCCAAGAAGCGGGGCGAGGGGAGCTGTTTTTT; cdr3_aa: CASSQEAGRGELFF
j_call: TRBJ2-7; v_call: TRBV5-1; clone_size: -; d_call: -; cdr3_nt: TGCGCCAGCAGCTTGGGGCAGGCGACCTACGAGCAGTACTTC; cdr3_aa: CASSLGQATYEQYF
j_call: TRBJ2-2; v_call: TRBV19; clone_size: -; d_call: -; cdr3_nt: TGTGCCAGTTCAATTGCCAGGGGTGCGAACACCGGGGAGCTGTTTTTT; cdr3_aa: CASSIARGANTGELFF
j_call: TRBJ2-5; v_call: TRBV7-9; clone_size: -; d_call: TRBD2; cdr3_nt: TGTGCCAGCAGCTCCACTAGCGGGGTCGAGACCCAGTACTTC; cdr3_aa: CASSSTSGVETQYF
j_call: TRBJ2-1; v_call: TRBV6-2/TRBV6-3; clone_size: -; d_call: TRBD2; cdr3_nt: TGTGCCAGCAGTTACTTCTTTCGGACTAGCGGGGAGAGCTCCTACAATGAGCAGTTCTTC; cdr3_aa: CASSYFFRTSGESSYNEQFF
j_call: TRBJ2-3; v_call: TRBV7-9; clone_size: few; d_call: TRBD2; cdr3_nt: TGTGCCAGCAGCTTAGGCAGCGGGGGGGCATTAGTGAGCACAGATACGCAGTATTTT; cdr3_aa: CASSLGSGGALVSTDTQYF
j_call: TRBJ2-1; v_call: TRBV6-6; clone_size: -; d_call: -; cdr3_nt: TGTGCCAGCAGTCGTGGACAGCCCTCGAGCAATGAGCAGTTCTTC; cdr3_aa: CASSRGQPSSNEQFF
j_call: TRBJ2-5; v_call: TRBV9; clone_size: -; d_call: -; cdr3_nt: TGTGCCAGCAGCGTACCCCCTATAGAGACCCAGTACTTC; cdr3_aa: CASSVPPIETQYF
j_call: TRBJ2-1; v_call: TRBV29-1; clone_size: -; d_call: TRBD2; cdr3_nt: TGCAGCGGGGACCTAGCGGGCCTGCAAAGCTCCTACAATGAGCAGTTCTTC; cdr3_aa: CSGDLAGLQSSYNEQFF
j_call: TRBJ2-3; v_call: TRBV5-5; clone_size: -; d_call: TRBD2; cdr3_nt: TGTGCCAGCAGCCGTGCACTAGCGGTCCTAGATACGCAGTATTTT; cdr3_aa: CASSRALAVLDTQYF
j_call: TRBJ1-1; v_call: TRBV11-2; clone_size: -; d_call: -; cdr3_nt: TGTGCCAGCAGCTACGCGGGGGGCTTCCACACTGAAGCTTTCTTT; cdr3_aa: CASSYAGGFHTEAFF
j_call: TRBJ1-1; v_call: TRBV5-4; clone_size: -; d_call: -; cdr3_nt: TGTGCCAGCTCGCCCAGCGTGAACACTGAAGCTTTCTTT; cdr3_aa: CASSPSVNTEAFF
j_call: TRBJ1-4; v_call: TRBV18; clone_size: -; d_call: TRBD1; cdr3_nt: TGTGCCAGCTCACTCGAGGGACAGGGAAGCGAAAAACTGTTTTTT; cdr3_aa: CASSLEGQGSEKLFF
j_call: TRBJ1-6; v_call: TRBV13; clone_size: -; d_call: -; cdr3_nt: TGTGCCAGCAGCTGGAGGGCTTTGAATTCACCCCTCCACTTT; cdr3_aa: CASSWRALNSPLHF
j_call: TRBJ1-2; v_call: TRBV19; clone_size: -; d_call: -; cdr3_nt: TGTGCCAGTAGTATTCGGGGAGCTAACTATGGCTACACCTTC; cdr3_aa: CASSIRGANYGYTF